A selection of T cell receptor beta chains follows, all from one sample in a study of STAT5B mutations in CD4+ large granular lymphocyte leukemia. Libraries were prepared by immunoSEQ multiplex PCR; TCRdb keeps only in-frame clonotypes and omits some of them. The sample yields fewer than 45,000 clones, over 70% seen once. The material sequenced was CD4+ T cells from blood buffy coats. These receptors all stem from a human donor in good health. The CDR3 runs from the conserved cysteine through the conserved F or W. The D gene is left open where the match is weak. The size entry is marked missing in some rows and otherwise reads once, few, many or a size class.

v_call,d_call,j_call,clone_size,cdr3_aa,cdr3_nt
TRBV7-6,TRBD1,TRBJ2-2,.,CASRGQGAGGGELFF,TGTGCCAGCCGGGGACAGGGGGCCGGTGGCGGGGAGCTGTTTTTT
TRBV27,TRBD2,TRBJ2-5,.,CASRGLAGDETQYF,TGTGCCAGCAGGGGACTGGCGGGAGACGAGACCCAGTACTTC
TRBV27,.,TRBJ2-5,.,CASSFVGGETQYF,TGTGCCAGCAGTTTTGTCGGGGGCGAGACCCAGTACTTC
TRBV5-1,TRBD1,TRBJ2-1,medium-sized,CASKRQGSAEQFF,TGCGCCAGCAAACGACAGGGAAGTGCTGAGCAGTTCTTC
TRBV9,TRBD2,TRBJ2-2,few,CASSVSGRSPGELFF,TGTGCCAGCAGCGTAAGCGGGAGGAGCCCCGGGGAGCTGTTTTTT
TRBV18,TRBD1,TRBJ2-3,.,CASSLRTGSSTDTQYF,TGTGCCAGCTCCCTGAGGACAGGCTCTAGCACAGATACGCAGTATTTT
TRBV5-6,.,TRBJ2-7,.,CASTSWAYEQYF,TGTGCCAGCACCTCCTGGGCGTACGAGCAGTACTTC
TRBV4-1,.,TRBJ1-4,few,CASSPIGVRGHLEKLFF,TGCGCCAGCAGCCCGATTGGGGTCAGGGGACACCTGGAAAAACTGTTTTTT
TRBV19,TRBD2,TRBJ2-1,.,CASSLTSGIYNEQFF,TGTGCCAGTAGTTTGACTAGCGGGATCTACAATGAGCAGTTCTTC
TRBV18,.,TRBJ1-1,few,CASSPTTNTEAFF,TGTGCCAGCTCACCTACTACGAACACTGAAGCTTTCTTT
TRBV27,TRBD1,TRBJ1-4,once,CASSWDRNNEKLFF,TGTGCCAGCAGTTGGGACAGGAATAATGAAAAACTGTTTTTT
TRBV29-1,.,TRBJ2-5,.,CSVEMWAGSETQYF,TGCAGCGTTGAAATGTGGGCAGGGAGTGAGACCCAGTACTTC
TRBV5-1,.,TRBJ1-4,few,CASSLGAGDEKLFF,TGCGCCAGCAGCTTGGGGGCAGGGGATGAAAAACTGTTTTTT
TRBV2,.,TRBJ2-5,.,CASRTPPYEGTQYF,TGTGCCAGCAGGACTCCTCCCTACGAGGGGACCCAGTACTTC
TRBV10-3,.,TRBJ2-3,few,CAISESIFRSTDTQYF,TGTGCCATCAGTGAGTCGATTTTCCGTAGCACAGATACGCAGTATTTT
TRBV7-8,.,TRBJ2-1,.,CASSLVRGSSYNEQFF,TGTGCCAGCAGCTTAGTCCGTGGTAGCTCCTACAATGAGCAGTTCTTC
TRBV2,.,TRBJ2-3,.,CASSEGATDTQYF,TGTGCCAGCAGTGAGGGCGCCACAGATACGCAGTATTTT
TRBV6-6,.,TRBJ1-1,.,CASADRDRDTEAFF,TGTGCCAGCGCTGACCGGGACCGCGACACTGAAGCTTTCTTT
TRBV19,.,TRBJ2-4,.,CASSLVAPFGKNIQYF,TGTGCCAGTAGTTTGGTAGCCCCTTTCGGCAAAAACATTCAGTACTTC
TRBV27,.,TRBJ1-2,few,CASSENGFYGYTF,TGTGCCAGCAGTGAGAACGGGTTCTATGGCTACACCTTC
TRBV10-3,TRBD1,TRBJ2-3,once,CAISESRGGMADTQYF,TGTGCCATCAGTGAGTCTAGAGGGGGCATGGCAGATACGCAGTATTTT
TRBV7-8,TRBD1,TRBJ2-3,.,CASSFGQGAPDTQYF,TGTGCCAGCAGCTTCGGACAGGGGGCCCCAGATACGCAGTATTTT
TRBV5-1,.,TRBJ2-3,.,CASSDRDPTDTQYF,TGCGCCAGCAGCGACCGGGACCCCACAGATACGCAGTATTTT
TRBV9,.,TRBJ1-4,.,CASSATGTSNEKLFF,TGTGCCAGCAGCGCTACAGGGACTTCTAATGAAAAACTGTTTTTT
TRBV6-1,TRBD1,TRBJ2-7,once,CASKRDRRYEQYF,TGTGCCAGCAAACGGGACAGGCGCTACGAGCAGTACTTC
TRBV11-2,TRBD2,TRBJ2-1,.,CASSLSLAGGLRNEQFF,TGTGCCAGCAGCTTAAGTCTAGCGGGGGGGCTCCGGAATGAGCAGTTCTTC
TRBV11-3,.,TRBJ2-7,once,CASSFAGTYEQYF,TGTGCCAGCAGCTTCGCGGGAACCTACGAGCAGTACTTC
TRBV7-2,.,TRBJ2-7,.,CASSPNPHEQYF,TGTGCCAGCAGCCCAAACCCCCACGAGCAGTACTTC
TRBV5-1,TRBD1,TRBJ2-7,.,CASSLQTGTVYEQYF,TGCGCCAGCAGCTTGCAAACCGGGACAGTCTACGAGCAGTACTTC
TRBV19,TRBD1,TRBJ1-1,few,CASSREGARTEAFF,TGTGCCAGTAGTCGAGAGGGGGCGCGGACTGAAGCTTTCTTT
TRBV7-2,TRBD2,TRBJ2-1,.,CASSDVAGGYNEQFF,TGTGCCAGCAGCGATGTAGCGGGAGGATACAATGAGCAGTTCTTC
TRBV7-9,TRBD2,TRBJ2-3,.,CASSWTSGSTDTQYF,TGTGCCAGCAGCTGGACTAGCGGGAGCACAGATACGCAGTATTTT
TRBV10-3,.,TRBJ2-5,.,CAISEGQESQETQYF,TGTGCCATCAGTGAGGGGCAGGAGAGCCAAGAGACCCAGTACTTC
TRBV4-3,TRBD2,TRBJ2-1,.,CASSQDIVAGGLYNEQFF,TGCGCCAGCAGCCAAGACATTGTTGCGGGAGGCCTGTACAATGAGCAGTTCTTC
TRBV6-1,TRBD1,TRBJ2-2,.,CASREQGADSNGELFF,TGTGCCAGCAGGGAACAGGGGGCCGATTCTAACGGGGAGCTGTTTTTT